Listed below are T cell receptor beta chains from one sample, sequenced in a study of cytomegalovirus exposure and HLA in healthy donors. The method was immunoSEQ multiplex PCR; TCRdb's version includes in-frame clones alone and lacks a portion of them. The repertoire holds 150,000 or so clones, with over 60% as singletons. Material: PBMCs. These TCRs come from a male donor in good health and CMV-seronegative. The CDR3 runs from the conserved cysteine through the conserved F or W. The D gene is left open where the match is weak. Rows give clone size only sometimes, using once, few, many, or a class for an expanded clone.

TRBJ1-3	-	TRBV6-5	-	TGTGCCAGCAGCCGCTGGGACAGAAACACCATATATTTT	CASSRWDRNTIYF
TRBJ2-7	-	TRBV5-5	-	TGTGCCAGCAGCTTGGTTTCAGGGGGGTCCTACGAGCAGTACTTC	CASSLVSGGSYEQYF
TRBJ1-2	-	TRBV30	TRBD1	TGTGCCTGGAGTGGGGGGACAGGGATACACTATGGCTACACCTTC	CAWSGGTGIHYGYTF
TRBJ2-1	-	TRBV5-4	-	TGTGCCAGCAGCTTGAGGGCTAGCCGTTACAATGAGCAGTTCTTC	CASSLRASRYNEQFF
TRBJ2-5	few	TRBV7-9	TRBD2	TGTGCCAGCAGCTTAGAGGGACTAGCGGAAGAGACCCAGTACTTC	CASSLEGLAEETQYF
TRBJ2-7	-	TRBV21-1	-	TGTGCCAGCAGCACCCCCGGACTAGCGGGAGGGGTGGTCGGTTACGGGCAGTACTTC	CASSTPGLAGGVVGYGQYF
TRBJ2-1	-	TRBV7-9	TRBD2	TGTGCCAGCAGCAAGCCGGGACTAGCGGGGGGGGAGCAGTTCTTC	CASSKPGLAGGEQFF
TRBJ1-1	-	TRBV7-2	-	TGTGCCAGCAGCTTCAGGAACACTGAAGCTTTCTTT	CASSFRNTEAFF
TRBJ2-5	-	TRBV5-8	TRBD1	TGTGCCAGCAGCATTAACAGGGGTTGGGGAGAGACCCAGTACTTC	CASSINRGWGETQYF
TRBJ1-1	few	TRBV21-1	-	TGTGCCAGCAGCAAAGTTCGAATCCCTCAGTGGGCAGACACTGAAGCTTTCTTT	CASSKVRIPQWADTEAFF
TRBJ2-5	once	TRBV6-1	-	TGTGCCAGCAGTGACGAGGGCCACTTC	CASSDEGHF
TRBJ2-5	-	TRBV6-6	TRBD1	TGTGCCAGCACCCCGACAGGGGGCGAGACCCAGTACTTC	CASTPTGGETQYF
TRBJ2-1	-	TRBV7-6	TRBD1	TGTGCCAGCAGCCGATGGACAGGGGGCAGGTACAATGAGCAGTTCTTC	CASSRWTGGRYNEQFF
TRBJ2-7	few	TRBV11-2	-	TGTGCCAGCAGCTCCGCGGGAATCTCCTACGAGCAGTACTTC	CASSSAGISYEQYF
TRBJ2-1	-	TRBV7-9	TRBD2	TGTGCCAGCAGCTCGGGACTAGCTAGCAATGAGCAGTTCTTC	CASSSGLASNEQFF
TRBJ2-2	-	TRBV29-1	-	TGCAGCGTTGGGTGGAGGTGGGCCGGGGAGCTGTTTTTT	CSVGWRWAGELFF
TRBJ2-7	few	TRBV9	-	TGTGCCAGCAGCTCCGGACTCTACTACGAGCAGTACTTC	CASSSGLYYEQYF
TRBJ2-7	-	TRBV29-1	-	TGCAGCGTTCATCGGGGCTACGAGCAGTACTTC	CSVHRGYEQYF
TRBJ2-5	-	TRBV2	TRBD1	TGTGCCAGCATTCAAACAGGGGGCGTGAAAGAGACCCAGTACTTC	CASIQTGGVKETQYF
TRBJ1-3	-	TRBV30	-	TGTGCCTGGAGTGTACCGCAGGGTAGAAATCCCTCTGGAAACACCATATATTTT	CAWSVPQGRNPSGNTIYF
TRBJ2-2	-	TRBV4-3	TRBD2	TGCGCCAGCAGCCAGGAGGGACTAGCGGGAGCCGGGGAGCTGTTTTTT	CASSQEGLAGAGELFF
TRBJ2-7	-	TRBV5-6	TRBD1	TGTGCCAGCAGCCAATTTGGACAGGGACGGTACGAGCAGTACTTC	CASSQFGQGRYEQYF
TRBJ2-3	once	TRBV30	TRBD2	TGTGCCTGGAAAGCGGGGCGACACGGAGATACGCAGTATTTT	CAWKAGRHGDTQYF
TRBJ2-7	-	TRBV5-1	TRBD2	TGCGCCAGCAGCTGGACCGGGACTAGCGGGGTCTACGAGCAGTACTTC	CASSWTGTSGVYEQYF
TRBJ2-1	few	TRBV11-2	TRBD2	TGTGCCAGCAGCGCCCGACTAGCGGGAATCTACAATGAGCAGTTCTTC	CASSARLAGIYNEQFF
TRBJ2-5	-	TRBV7-8	-	TGTGCCAGCACCGGGGACATCCCGGGGACCCAGTACTTC	CASTGDIPGTQYF
TRBJ1-1	-	TRBV30	-	TGTGCAATAACCACGCGAACTGAAGCTTTCTTT	CAITTRTEAFF
TRBJ1-1	-	TRBV7-2	-	TGTGCCAGCAGCTTAGATGCAGGGGCGAACACTGAAGCTTTCTTT	CASSLDAGANTEAFF
TRBJ2-2	-	TRBV7-3	TRBD2	TGTGCCAGCAGCTTAGGACTAGCGCGCTCCGGGGAGCTGTTTTTT	CASSLGLARSGELFF
TRBJ2-2	few	TRBV5-5	-	TGTGCCAGCAGCTTTCTCGCACAGGGGAACACCGGGGAGCTGTTTTTT	CASSFLAQGNTGELFF
TRBJ1-1	-	TRBV10-3	TRBD1	TGTGCCATCACTATAGGACAGGGGACGGTTGAAGCTTTCTTT	CAITIGQGTVEAFF
TRBJ1-5	-	TRBV12-5	-	TGTGCTAGTGTCACCGGGGGGCTGGGCAATCAGCCCCAGCATTTT	CASVTGGLGNQPQHF
TRBJ2-2	-	TRBV19	TRBD1	TGTGCCAGTAGTATCTACAGGACAGGGATTACCGGGGAGCTGTTTTTT	CASSIYRTGITGELFF
TRBJ1-2	-	TRBV11-2	-	TGTGCCAGCAGCTTAGTCGCGACAGAAGGAAGTGGCTACACCTTC	CASSLVATEGSGYTF
TRBJ1-1	once	TRBV9	TRBD1	TGTGCCAGCAGCCATTCCCCGGGACAGGCGACGAACACTGAAGCTTTCTTT	CASSHSPGQATNTEAFF
TRBJ2-7	-	TRBV18	TRBD1	TGTGCCAGCTCGGGAGCCAGGGGGTCTGTATACGAGCAGTACTTC	CASSGARGSVYEQYF
TRBJ1-2	-	TRBV2	-	TGTGCCAGCAAAAGGCCTACAGGCAACTATGGCTACACCTTC	CASKRPTGNYGYTF
TRBJ2-7	-	TRBV4-1	-	TGCGCCAGCAGCCCCCGGGACACCTCCCTGGAGCAGTACTTC	CASSPRDTSLEQYF
TRBJ2-3	-	TRBV9	TRBD2	TGTGCCAGCAGCCCGCCAGCGGGAGAAAAAACAGATACGCAGTATTTT	CASSPPAGEKTDTQYF
TRBJ2-1	-	TRBV10-3	TRBD2	TGTGCCATCACCGGTCGACTAGCCGGGTACAATGAGCAGTTCTTC	CAITGRLAGYNEQFF
TRBJ2-5	-	TRBV7-9	-	TGTGCCAGCAGCTCCTTAGCGGGGGACAGGAACTACCAAGAGACCCAGTACTTC	CASSSLAGDRNYQETQYF
TRBJ1-5	once	TRBV5-6	-	TGTGCCAGCAGCCGGGGAGGGCAGGGGATCAATCAGCCCCAGCATTTT	CASSRGGQGINQPQHF
TRBJ2-1	-	TRBV5-6	-	TGTGCCAGCAGTTTTGGGGGCGGGCAAAGCTCCTACAATGAGCAGTTCTTC	CASSFGGGQSSYNEQFF
TRBJ2-1	-	TRBV5-4	TRBD2	TGTGCCAGCAGCTTGCCTAGCGGGGACAATGAGCAGTTCTTC	CASSLPSGDNEQFF
TRBJ1-1	few	TRBV7-9	-	TGTGCCAGCAGCTTGGGGATAGGACACAGGGTACCGAACACTGAAGCTTTCTTT	CASSLGIGHRVPNTEAFF
TRBJ2-5	once	TRBV5-1	TRBD1	TGCGCCAGCAGCTTAGGACAGGTGGTAGAGACCCAGTACTTC	CASSLGQVVETQYF
TRBJ2-1	-	TRBV6-1	TRBD2	TGTGCCAGCTTGTGGACTAGTGACGACAATGAGCAGTTCTTC	CASLWTSDDNEQFF
TRBJ2-1	few	TRBV9	TRBD2	TGTGCCAGCAGCGTAGGCGGGAGTGACGACAATGAGCAGTTCTTC	CASSVGGSDDNEQFF
TRBJ2-7	once	TRBV4-1	-	TGCGCCAGCAGCCAAGAGGGAGCGGCGGGGGCTTACGAGCAGTACTTC	CASSQEGAAGAYEQYF
TRBJ2-3	-	TRBV9	TRBD2	TGTGCCAGCAGTCTAGCGGGGGGCCGCACAGATACGCAGTATTTT	CASSLAGGRTDTQYF